A selection of T cell receptor beta chains follows, all from one sample in a study of human T cells and chemical hapten exposure. Using its own MiXCR run on the RACE reads, TCRdb lists one record per CDR3 protein. The sample lists 150,000 to 200,000 distinct CDR3 sequences, 20% to 25% occurring once. The sample in question was whole blood, obtained in connection with sensitization to the hapten diphenylcyclopropenone (DPC). These receptors were obtained from a woman aged 40 to 49 with alopecia areata. Some clones in this sample may be carry-over from other donors' samples. CDR3s include the opening cysteine and the closing phenylalanine or tryptophan. The D gene is left open where the match is weak. Only part of the rows carry a size: once, few, many, or a class if the clone is expanded.

clone_size,v_call,j_call,d_call,cdr3_nt,cdr3_aa
NA,TRBV9,TRBJ2-7,NA,TGTGCCAGCAGCGAAGGGCCCGCGGGGTCCGAGCAGTACTTC,CASSEGPAGSEQYF
NA,TRBV5-6,TRBJ1-5,NA,TGTGCCAGCAGCTCTTCGGGGGAAACCAGCAATCAGCCCCAGCATTTT,CASSSSGETSNQPQHF
NA,TRBV18,TRBJ1-4,NA,TGTGCCAGCTCACCCGGGACTAATGAAAAACTGTTTTTT,CASSPGTNEKLFF
NA,TRBV19,TRBJ2-1,NA,TGTGCCAGTAGTATGACAGTGCACTCCTACAATGAGCAGTTCTTC,CASSMTVHSYNEQFF
NA,TRBV18,TRBJ1-5,NA,TGTGCCAGCTCACTACAGACACGGGGGGCCCTCAATCAGCCCCAGCATTTT,CASSLQTRGALNQPQHF
NA,TRBV10-3,TRBJ2-6,NA,TGTGCCATCGGGCAGGGGAATTCTGGGGCCAACGTCCTGACTTTC,CAIGQGNSGANVLTF
NA,TRBV20-1,TRBJ2-3,NA,TGCAGTGCTAGATTGGGGATTTGGGAAGATACGCAGTATTTT,CSARLGIWEDTQYF
NA,TRBV20-1,TRBJ2-7,NA,TGCAGTGCTAGACGGAAGGGACCGGGGGCCTACGAGCAGTACTTC,CSARRKGPGAYEQYF
many,TRBV29-1,TRBJ2-3,NA,TGCAGCGTTGGTCCGGGCACAGATACGCAGTATTTT,CSVGPGTDTQYF
NA,TRBV7-2,TRBJ1-2,NA,TGTGCCAGCAGCTTGTCTAGGTTCTATGGCTACACCTTC,CASSLSRFYGYTF
NA,TRBV28,TRBJ2-6,NA,TGTGCCAGCAGCGTCCTCGACGGCGTCCTGACTTTC,CASSVLDGVLTF
NA,TRBV5-1,TRBJ1-1,TRBD1,TGCGCCAGCAGCTGGATCTCCGGGACAGGGACTATGAACACTGAAGCTTTCTTT,CASSWISGTGTMNTEAFF
many,TRBV6-6,TRBJ1-2,NA,TGTGCCAGCAGGCCGGACAGAGCTAACTATGGCTACACCTTC,CASRPDRANYGYTF
NA,TRBV7-9,TRBJ2-5,TRBD2,TGTGCCAGCAGCTTAGGAACTAGCGGGAGTTTCGGAGAGACCCAGTACTTC,CASSLGTSGSFGETQYF
NA,TRBV7-9,TRBJ2-7,NA,TGTGTCAGCAGCCCGGACACTACCTACGAGCAGTACTTC,CVSSPDTTYEQYF
NA,TRBV27,TRBJ1-5,NA,TGTGCCAGCAGGAAGCGCGGGGGGTACCAGCCCCAGCATTTT,CASRKRGGYQPQHF
NA,TRBV4-1,TRBJ2-3,TRBD2,TGCGCCAGCAGCCAAGTAATGGGACTAGCGAAAACGCTTGCAACAGATACGCAGTATTTT,CASSQVMGLAKTLATDTQYF
few,TRBV20-1,TRBJ1-5,NA,TGCAGTGCTAGAGATCGGATTCAGCCCCAGCATTTT,CSARDRIQPQHF
NA,TRBV5-1,TRBJ2-5,TRBD2,TGCGCCAGCAGCGCCCTACTAGCGGGCTATCAAGAGACCCAGTACTTC,CASSALLAGYQETQYF
NA,TRBV12-3/TRBV12-4,TRBJ2-7,TRBD2,TGTGCCAGCAGTTTCCTAGCGGGCCAGGCCTACGAGCAGTACTTC,CASSFLAGQAYEQYF
NA,TRBV6-2/TRBV6-3,TRBJ2-7,NA,TGTGCCAGCAGTTACCTCCGTGCGTACGAGCAGTACTTC,CASSYLRAYEQYF
NA,TRBV28,TRBJ1-1,NA,TGTGCCAGCAGTTCCCGGGGCGCAGGGCAGCTGGTAGCTTTCTTT,CASSSRGAGQLVAFF
NA,TRBV7-2,TRBJ2-1,NA,TGTGCCAGCAGCTTAACAGGTGTCCTCTACAATGAGCAGTTCTTC,CASSLTGVLYNEQFF
NA,TRBV24-1,TRBJ2-2,TRBD2,TGTGCCGCCTCCGGGACTACTAGGGAGCTGTTTTTT,CAASGTTRELFF
few,TRBV28,TRBJ2-7,TRBD1,TGTGCCAGTCACTCGGGACAGTTCTACGAGCAGTACTTC,CASHSGQFYEQYF
many,TRBV6-2/TRBV6-3,TRBJ1-2,NA,TGTGCCAGCAGTTACTCGCTCTTCGTCCCAGCTAACTATGGCTACACCTTC,CASSYSLFVPANYGYTF
NA,TRBV7-9,TRBJ1-2,NA,TGTGCCAGCAGCTTAGAGGAGGGCCACTATGGCTACACCTTC,CASSLEEGHYGYTF
NA,TRBV10-3,TRBJ2-6,TRBD1,TGTGCCATCAAAGGACAGGGAAGCTCTGGGGCCAACGTCCTGACTTTC,CAIKGQGSSGANVLTF
few,TRBV29-1,TRBJ2-7,NA,TGCAGCGTTGTTAGACAGGGAGGCGAGCAGTACTTC,CSVVRQGGEQYF
NA,TRBV6-6,TRBJ2-1,TRBD2,TGTGCCAGCAGTCCCCGACTAGCGGGAGACAATGAGCAGTTCTTC,CASSPRLAGDNEQFF
few,TRBV12-3/TRBV12-4,TRBJ1-5,NA,TGTGCCAGCAGTCCTCCAAGGGCGGGCAATCATCAGCCCCAGCATTTT,CASSPPRAGNHQPQHF
few,TRBV21-1,TRBJ2-1,NA,TGTGCCAGCAGCAAAGTCCCAGCGGGCTACTACAATGAGCAGTTCTTC,CASSKVPAGYYNEQFF
few,TRBV28,TRBJ1-1,NA,TGTGCCAGCAGTTTATTGGGGAACACTGAAGCTTTCTTT,CASSLLGNTEAFF
NA,TRBV12-3/TRBV12-4,TRBJ2-1,NA,TGTGCCAGCGGATCCGGTGAGCAGTTCTTC,CASGSGEQFF
NA,TRBV30,TRBJ1-6,NA,TGTGCCTGGAAGCGGAGGGCCTCGGAGTCTCCGGCCTCCTATAATTCACCCCTCCACTTT,CAWKRRASESPASYNSPLHF
NA,TRBV7-2,TRBJ2-7,NA,TGTGCCAGCAGTGCCCAGATTTCGGGGACGGGGTCCTACGAGCAGTACTTC,CASSAQISGTGSYEQYF